This T cell receptor beta chain was obtained from a study of patients and donors after allogeneic stem cell transplantation. MiXCR, applied by TCRdb to the RT-PCR reads, yields one record per CDR3 protein. The sample shows about 150,000 distinct CDR3 sequences, approximately 37% of them seen only once. J gave up 7 bases and V 2 bases, and 4 bases lay outside the gene matches. The germline CDR1 and CDR2 sequences are LGHNA and YNFKEQ. The CDR3 sequence is 15 residues long. The sequenced material came from blood, either unsorted or a sorted T cell fraction (not recorded which). This clonotype originated in a human donor who was either an allogeneic HSCT recipient or a stem cell or donor lymphocyte infusion donor (not recorded which). It is not recorded whose cells these are; they may come from a transplant donor. V gene TRBV4-2 combines with J gene TRBJ2-7; 14 bases line up with TRBD2. In DNA, the CDR3 is TGTGCCAGCAGCCAACGTGGACTAGCGGGGGGTGAGCAGTACTTC. This encodes CASSQRGLAGGEQYF.